What follows are 25 T cell receptor beta chains derived from one specimen sequenced in a study of shared clonotypes between healthy human individuals. The method was immunoSEQ multiplex PCR; TCRdb's version includes in-frame clones alone and lacks a portion of them. Among 600,000 to 750,000 clones, about nine tenths were seen once, and the ten largest hold approximately 35%. Material: memory CD8+ T cells from PBMCs. Specified subset: CD45RO+ cells pooled with CCR7-negative TemRA cells. These receptors were collected from a man aged 18 to 29 in good health. Some clones in this sample may be carry-over from other donors' samples.

The rearrangement links TRBV5-4 to TRBJ2-4; TRBD1 aligns across 9 bases. This CDR3 has 14 residues. The trim removed 2 bases at V and 7 bases at J, leaving 4 bases unmatched. Looked up from germline, CDR1 is SGHNT and CDR2 is YYREEE (reference sequence). The CDR3 sequence: CASSFTGGRNIQYF. The CDR3 DNA is TGTGCCAGCAGCTTTACAGGGGGCAGGAACATTCAGTACTTC.

J is TRBJ2-7 and V is TRBV30; no clear D. V was trimmed by 1 base and J by 2 bases, leaving 18 bases between them. The germline V gene encodes CDR1 GTSNPN and CDR2 SVGIG (reference sequence). The CDR3 loop spans 16 amino acids. The DNA for the CDR3 is TGTGCCTGGAGTGACCACACTGAATTAAAAGCCTACGAGCAGTACTTC. Amino acid sequence: CAWSDHTELKAYEQYF.

The rearrangement joins TRBV4-1 to TRBJ1-2; TRBD1 might be the D (6 bases). The ends were cut back, 0 bases at V and 8 bases at J, with 16 bases in the middle. CDR1 MGHRA and CDR2 YSYEKL come from the germline V gene. The CDR3 loop spans 15 amino acids. The CDR3 here is CASSQDLGRGSGYTF. CDR3 in DNA: TGCGCCAGCAGCCAAGATTTGGGCAGGGGATCGGGCTACACCTTC.

The gene calls are TRBV27 and TRBJ2-6; maybe TRBD1 (6 bases). V was pared by 2 bases and J by 2 bases, with 10 bases between. This CDR3 is built from 16 residues. Germline assignment: CDR1 MNHEY and CDR2 SMNVEV (reference sequence). CDR3 DNA sequence: TGTGCCAGCAGTTTAGGCGCAGGGGCTGGGGCCAACGTCCTGACTTTC. The encoded protein is CASSLGAGAGANVLTF.

This sequence joins TRBV4-3 and TRBJ2-7; D is unclear. Germline V gene data show CDR1 as LGHNA and CDR2 as YSLEER. Between the trimmed V and J ends, which lost 3 bases and 6 bases, there was a span of 12 bases. This CDR3 region has 13 residues. CDR3 sequence reads: CASSHNPSAEQYF. The CDR3 bases are TGCGCCAGCAGCCACAACCCCAGTGCCGAGCAGTACTTC.

This chain connects TRBV19 to TRBJ1-5; D gene ambiguous. V dropped 6 bases and J dropped 1 base, with 16 bases sitting between them. Germline V CDR1 and CDR2: LNHDA, SQIVND (reference sequence). CDR3 length: 16 amino acids. CDR3: CASSPSWGGSNQPQHF. CDR3 coding DNA: TGTGCCAGTAGCCCCTCGTGGGGAGGAAGCAATCAGCCCCAGCATTTT.

The chain has TRBV5-1 and TRBJ2-1; the D is unclear. Between the trimmed V and J ends, which lost 2 bases and 8 bases, there was a span of 8 bases. This CDR3 comprises 12 residues. The germline V gene has CDR1 SGHRS and CDR2 YFSETQ. This CDR3 is CASSLRLDEQFF. Here the CDR3 DNA reads TGCGCCAGCAGCTTAAGGTTGGATGAGCAGTTCTTC.

V and J are TRBV28 and TRBJ2-7; maybe TRBD1 (5 bases). CDR1 and CDR2 from the germline V gene are MDHEN and SYDVKM. Trimming took off 6 bases at V and 1 base at J, with 13 bases between the two ends. The CDR3 has 14 residues. The CDR3 bases are TGTGCCAGCAGATGGATTAAGGGGTCCTACGAGCAGTACTTC. This translates into CASRWIKGSYEQYF.

This chain connects TRBV5-4 to TRBJ2-7, with D tentatively TRBD1 or TRBD2 (6 bases each). The germline V gene encodes CDR1 SGHNT and CDR2 YYREEE (reference sequence). The CDR3 has 16 residues. Trimming shortened V by 3 bases and J by 0 bases, and 16 bases separated the two germline ends. Here the CDR3 DNA reads TGTGCCAGCAGCTCAGGAGGGGGGCTTAGCTCCTACGAGCAGTACTTC. The encoded protein is CASSSGGGLSSYEQYF.

This clone was detected only once. The CDR3 spells CASSAQGWSYEQYF. The CDR3 nucleotides are TGTGCCAGCAGCGCACAGGGGTGGTCCTACGAGCAGTACTTC. The chain combines TRBV28 with TRBJ2-7; 7 bases are a match to TRBD1. The CDR3 contains 14 residues. V lost 6 bases to trimming and J lost 1 base; unmatched junction nucleotides: 6. Germline loops: CDR1 MDHEN, CDR2 SYDVKM.

The genes are TRBV19 and TRBJ1-5; 7 positions match TRBD1. This CDR3 has 18 amino acids. In germline, CDR1 is LNHDA, CDR2 SQIVND (reference sequence). V lost 4 bases to trimming and J lost 0 bases; unmatched junction nucleotides: 12. The CDR3: CASSTVIRQGYSNQPQHF. The CDR3 DNA reads TGTGCCAGTAGTACCGTCATTCGACAGGGATATAGCAATCAGCCCCAGCATTTT.

Concerning this clone: Sequence at one end of the junction differs from germline and may be a read error. The V gene is TRBV5-8, the J gene TRBJ1-3; D is ambiguous. This CDR3 is built from 15 residues. Germline V gives CDR1 SGHTS, CDR2 YDEGEE. CDR3 nucleotide sequence: TGTGCCAGCAGGTTGGGCGGGAGCTCTGGAAACACCATATATTTT. Its protein is CASRLGGSSGNTIYF.

The V gene is TRBV23-1, the J gene TRBJ1-2; no clear D. TRBV23-1 is an open reading frame, and its role is uncertain. Trimming shortened V by 8 bases and J by 4 bases, and 8 bases separated the two germline ends. CDR3 length equals 11 residues. CDR3 residues: CASLGVYGYTF. The CDR3 bases are TGCGCCAGCCTCGGAGTCTATGGCTACACCTTC.

The chain employs TRBV6-6 and TRBJ2-3; a weak D match, TRBD2 (5 bases). CDR1 is MNHNY and CDR2 is SVGAGI in the germline V gene (reference sequence). CDR3 length: 15 residues. V shed 2 bases and J shed 0 bases, with 9 bases lying between them. The CDR3 coding sequence is TGTGCCAGCAGTTACATGAGGGCTAGCACAGATACGCAGTATTTT. The encoded protein is CASSYMRASTDTQYF.

This chain joins TRBV5-1 and TRBJ2-5, with D possibly TRBD1 on 5 matching bases. Deletions cut 7 bases from V and 1 base from J, with 8 bases between. The CDR3 is made up of 12 amino acids. Germline loops: CDR1 SGHRS, CDR2 YFSETQ. CDR3: CASWGLQETQYF. CDR3 nucleotide sequence: TGCGCCAGCTGGGGCCTCCAAGAGACCCAGTACTTC.

A note on this clone: Distinct nucleotide sequences in the sample also encode this CDR3. The chain is built from TRBV5-1 and TRBJ2-7, with 11 bases matching TRBD2. Germline V gene data show CDR1 as SGHRS and CDR2 as YFSETQ. V lost 0 bases to trimming and J lost 0 bases; unmatched junction nucleotides: 2. The CDR3 is made up of 16 amino acids. The CDR3 DNA sequence: TGCGCCAGCAGCTTGGGACTAGCGGGAAGCTCCTACGAGCAGTACTTC. Translation gives CASSLGLAGSSYEQYF.

J is TRBJ2-7 and V is TRBV9; no definite D call. Germline CDR1 SGDLS, CDR2 YYNGEE. V gave up 0 bases and J gave up 4 bases, with 11 bases separating them. CDR3 size: 14 residues. CDR3 in DNA: TGTGCCAGCAGCGTAGCCGACATGGGGTACGAGCAGTACTTC. Translating it yields CASSVADMGYEQYF.

The rearrangement links TRBV27 to TRBJ2-7; possibly TRBD2 for D (6 bases). There are 15 residues in the CDR3. CDR1 is MNHEY, CDR2 SMNVEV, per germline (reference sequence). The V gene lost 5 bases and the J gene lost 1 base, with 15 bases spanning the gap. DNA of the CDR3: TGTGCCAGCAGTCCCCAGTCCGGGAGATCCTACGAGCAGTACTTC. Translating it yields CASSPQSGRSYEQYF.

The chain links TRBV11-2 to TRBJ2-1, with 7 bases aligning to TRBD2. V lost 0 bases, J lost 4 bases, and 6 bases stayed unmatched. Per germline, CDR1 SGHAT and CDR2 FQNNGV. This CDR3 has 16 residues. This chain's CDR3 is CASSLEGGSLYNEQFF. CDR3 coding DNA: TGTGCCAGCAGCTTAGAAGGCGGGAGCCTTTACAATGAGCAGTTCTTC.

V usage is TRBV25-1 and J usage is TRBJ1-1; TRBD1 aligns across 7 bases. Losses at the gene ends were 4 bases for V and 4 bases for J; bases not matched to a gene: 9. In germline, CDR1 is MGHDK, CDR2 SYGVNS. The length of the CDR3 is 15 residues. The CDR3 DNA is TGTGCCAGCAGTGGACCGGGACAGTGGGGCACTGAAGCTTTCTTT. Encoded protein: CASSGPGQWGTEAFF.

This chain links TRBV6-1 with TRBJ2-7; 14 nucleotides agree with TRBD2. The germline V gene has CDR1 MNHNS and CDR2 SASEGT. The CDR3 is made up of 14 amino acids. V dropped 6 bases and J dropped 5; count of bases not matched to a gene: 3. Here the CDR3 reads CASSGTSGSDEQYF. CDR3 bases: TGTGCCAGCAGCGGGACTAGCGGGAGCGACGAGCAGTACTTC.

This clone was found once. The genes are TRBV5-5 and TRBJ2-2, with 10 bases lining up with TRBD2. The V gene end was trimmed by 6 bases and the J gene end by 7 bases; junction bases not matched to a gene: 12. CDR3 length: 16 residues. Germline assignment: CDR1 SGHKS and CDR2 YYEKEE (reference sequence). The DNA for the CDR3 is TGTGCCAGCACTGTTGGAGCGGGAGGGCCCGTCGGGGAGCTGTTTTTT. This codes for CASTVGAGGPVGELFF.

The gene calls are TRBV19 and TRBJ1-2; maybe TRBD1 (5 bases). Germline V gives CDR1 LNHDA, CDR2 SQIVND (reference sequence). The CDR3 totals 14 residues. Trimming stripped 5 bases from V and 2 bases from J, with 12 bases between. CDR3 bases: TGTGCCAGTAGTTCGCGGGGGGACAACTATGGCTACACCTTC. Translated, it gives CASSSRGDNYGYTF.

V is TRBV5-1 and J is TRBJ2-5, with 8 bases fitting TRBD1. V shed 3 bases and J 2 bases; nucleotides not matched to a gene: 15. CDR1 and CDR2 (germline): SGHRS, YFSETQ. The CDR3 is made up of 18 amino acids. CDR3 coding DNA: TGCGCCAGCAGCTCCGAAACATACAGACAGGGGCGACAAGAGACCCAGTACTTC. This sequence encodes CASSSETYRQGRQETQYF.

This chain uses TRBV19 with TRBJ2-7; tentatively, D is TRBD1 (6 bases). The CDR3 contains 13 residues. The germline V and J ends were trimmed by 6 bases and 2 bases, with 11 bases remaining between them. Per germline, CDR1 LNHDA and CDR2 SQIVND (reference sequence). CDR3 sequence reads: CASRGTGTYEQYF. CDR3 bases: TGTGCCAGTAGGGGAACAGGGACCTACGAGCAGTACTTC.